Listed here are 10 T cell receptor beta chains from one sample, sequenced in a study of blood T cell repertoires in COVID-19. Sequencing used immunoSEQ multiplex PCR; TCRdb keeps in-frame clones, though not all of them. This table has under 400,000 clones, 90% appearing once. Source material: peripheral blood. The receptors were sampled from a man between 18 and 35 years old with active or convalescent COVID-19.

This chain connects TRBV5-1 to TRBJ2-2; TRBD2 aligns across 8 bases. The CDR3 has 16 residues. J was trimmed by 4 bases and V by 4 bases; bases with no gene match: 9. Germline V lookup: CDR1 SGHRS, CDR2 YFSETQ. The CDR3 bases are TGCGCCAGCAGCCCTGGAAGGGCGGGAGGCACCGGGGAGCTGTTTTTT. It encodes CASSPGRAGGTGELFF.

The J gene is TRBJ2-1, the V gene TRBV7-2; D is unclear. The CDR3 is 12 amino acids. The germline V gene encodes CDR1 SGHTA and CDR2 FQGNSA. Trimming left V 2 bases short and J 9 bases short, with 8 bases between. The CDR3 loop is CASSLLSVEQFF. Written as DNA, the CDR3 is TGTGCCAGCAGCTTACTGTCCGTTGAGCAGTTCTTC.

The rearrangement uses TRBV5-6 and TRBJ1-5, with D uncertain. CDR1 and CDR2 (germline): SGHDT, YYEEEE. Between the trimmed V and J ends, which lost 4 bases and 0 bases, there was a span of 20 bases. The CDR3 is 18 amino acids. The CDR3 coding sequence is TGTGCCAGCAGCACAATACGAGGGTATCGATTTAGCAATCAGCCCCAGCATTTT. This translates into CASSTIRGYRFSNQPQHF.

CDR3 amino acids: CASSFLGQTYNEQFF. DNA of the CDR3: TGTGCCAGCAGCTTTTTGGGGCAAACCTACAATGAGCAGTTCTTC. The gene calls are TRBV11-2 and TRBJ2-1, with D possibly being TRBD1 (5 bases). V was shortened by 3 bases and J by 2 bases, with 11 bases between the two germline ends. Germline CDR1 reads SGHAT; CDR2 reads FQNNGV. The length of the CDR3 is 15 residues.

The V call is TRBV5-4, the J call TRBJ2-2, with TRBD1 matching over 7 bases. The CDR3 runs 14 residues. J lost 6 bases, V lost 3 bases, and 5 bases had no gene match. Germline-derived CDR1 and CDR2 are SGHNT and YYREEE (reference sequence). The CDR3 DNA sequence: TGTGCCAGCAGCTCACAGGGGATTGCCGGGGAGCTGTTTTTT. As protein: CASSSQGIAGELFF.

The chain couples TRBV28 to TRBJ1-6; possibly TRBD1 for D (6 bases). V was cut by 5 bases and J by 8 bases, with 25 bases left in between. The CDR3 sequence is 18 residues long. Germline assignment: CDR1 MDHEN and CDR2 SYDVKM. The CDR3 DNA sequence: TGTGCCAGCAGTCTATCTAGATGGGGGCCGACCTCTGATTCACCCCTCCACTTT. This codes for CASSLSRWGPTSDSPLHF.

The genes are TRBV7-9 and TRBJ2-5; no firm D call. Trimming cost V 2 bases and J 1 base, with 11 bases left between them. Germline V lookup: CDR1 SEHNR, CDR2 FQNEAQ (reference sequence). The CDR3 is made up of 15 amino acids. The CDR3 DNA reads as TGTGCCAGCAGCTTAATAGGAGACTCCCAAGAGACCCAGTACTTC. It yields the protein CASSLIGDSQETQYF. The whole variable domain, remainder taken from reference TRBV7-9 and TRBJ2-5, is DTGVSQNPRHKITKRGQNVTFRCDPISEHNRLYWYRQTLGQGPEFLTYFQNEAQLEKSRLLSDRFSAERPKGSFSTLEIQRTEQGDSAMYLCASSLIGDSQETQYFGPGTRLLVL.

This chain links TRBV10-3 with TRBJ1-1, with D perhaps matching TRBD1 (5 bases). CDR1 ENHRY and CDR2 SYGVKD come from the germline V gene. V was trimmed by 5 bases and J by 2 bases, leaving 15 bases between them. CDR3 length: 15 amino acids. The CDR3 DNA is TGTGCCATCAGTAAGATTCAGGGTGGAAACACTGAAGCTTTCTTT. Translated: CAISKIQGGNTEAFF.

V and J are TRBV7-3 and TRBJ2-2; TRBD2 aligns across 14 bases. Germline-derived CDR1 and CDR2 are SGHTA and FQGTGA. The CDR3 contains 16 residues. V trimming: 5 bases; J trimming: 6 bases; junction bases outside the gene matches: 5. The CDR3 region has the DNA TGTGCCAGCAGCCGACTAGCGGGGGGGATACCCGGGGAGCTGTTTTTT. Protein: CASSRLAGGIPGELFF.

The chain has TRBV7-8 and TRBJ1-2, with no clear D. The germline V gene has CDR1 SGHVS and CDR2 FQNEAQ. CDR3 length: 15 residues. Trimming left V 8 bases short and J 3 bases short, with 19 bases between. CDR3 nucleotide sequence: TGTGCCAGCGGACCAATCCTCAACGGGGACTATGGCTACACCTTC. As protein: CASGPILNGDYGYTF.